These T cell receptor beta chains were read from a single sample in a study of T cells in Graves' hyperthyroidism and ophthalmopathy. MiXCR, run by TCRdb on the multiplex PCR reads, gives a single entry per CDR3 protein. The data contain just over 550,000 distinct CDR3 sequences, under 60% of them singletons. The sample comprised peripheral blood or thyroid tissue (not recorded which). The receptors were sampled from a woman aged 18-30 years with Graves' hyperthyroidism. Each CDR3 is given with its conserved first and last residue.

V	J	CDR3
TRBV7-9	TRBJ2-7	CASSPRLAGIYEQYF
TRBV20-1	TRBJ2-2	CSASTDGELFF
TRBV7-2	TRBJ2-2	CASSLYAGGGTGELFF
TRBV2	TRBJ2-2	CASSEAQGRELFF
TRBV15	TRBJ1-6	CATSREAWESPLHF
TRBV2	TRBJ2-7	CASSLAGVSEQYF
TRBV6-1	TRBJ1-5	CASISGGSVETQHF
TRBV29-1	TRBJ1-2	CSRPGQGSDGYTF
TRBV20-1	TRBJ2-5	CSAEGAVTQETQYF
TRBV25-1	TRBJ1-1	CASVAQWNTEAFF
TRBV7-8	TRBJ1-1	CASSLEQSNTEAFF